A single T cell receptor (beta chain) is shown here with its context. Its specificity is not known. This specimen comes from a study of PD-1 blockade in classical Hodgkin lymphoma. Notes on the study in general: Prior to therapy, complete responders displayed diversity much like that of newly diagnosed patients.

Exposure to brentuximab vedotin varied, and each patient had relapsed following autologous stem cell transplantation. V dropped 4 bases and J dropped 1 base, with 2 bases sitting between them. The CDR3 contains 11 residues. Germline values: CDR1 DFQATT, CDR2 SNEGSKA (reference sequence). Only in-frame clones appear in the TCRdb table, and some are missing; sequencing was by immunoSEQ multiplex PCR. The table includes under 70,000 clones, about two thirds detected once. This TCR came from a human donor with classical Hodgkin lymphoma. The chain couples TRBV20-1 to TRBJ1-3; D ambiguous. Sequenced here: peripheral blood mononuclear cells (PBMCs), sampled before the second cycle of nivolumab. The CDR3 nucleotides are TGCAGTGCTATGTCTGGAAACACCATATATTTT. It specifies CSAMSGNTIYF.